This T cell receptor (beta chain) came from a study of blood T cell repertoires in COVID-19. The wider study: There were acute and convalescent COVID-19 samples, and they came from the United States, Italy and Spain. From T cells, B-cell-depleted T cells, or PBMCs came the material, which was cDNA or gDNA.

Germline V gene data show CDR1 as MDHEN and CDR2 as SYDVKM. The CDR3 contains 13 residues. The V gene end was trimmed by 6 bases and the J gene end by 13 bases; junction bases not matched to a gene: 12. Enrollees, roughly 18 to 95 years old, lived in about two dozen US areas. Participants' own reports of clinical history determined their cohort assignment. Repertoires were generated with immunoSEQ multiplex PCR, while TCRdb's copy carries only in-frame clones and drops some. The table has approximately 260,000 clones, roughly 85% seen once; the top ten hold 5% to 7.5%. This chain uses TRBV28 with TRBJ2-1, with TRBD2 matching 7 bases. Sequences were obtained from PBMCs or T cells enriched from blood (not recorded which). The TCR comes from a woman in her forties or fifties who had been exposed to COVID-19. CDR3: CASSSGTTMRQFF. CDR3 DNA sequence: TGTGCCAGCAGCTCCGGGACTACAATGAGACAGTTCTTC.